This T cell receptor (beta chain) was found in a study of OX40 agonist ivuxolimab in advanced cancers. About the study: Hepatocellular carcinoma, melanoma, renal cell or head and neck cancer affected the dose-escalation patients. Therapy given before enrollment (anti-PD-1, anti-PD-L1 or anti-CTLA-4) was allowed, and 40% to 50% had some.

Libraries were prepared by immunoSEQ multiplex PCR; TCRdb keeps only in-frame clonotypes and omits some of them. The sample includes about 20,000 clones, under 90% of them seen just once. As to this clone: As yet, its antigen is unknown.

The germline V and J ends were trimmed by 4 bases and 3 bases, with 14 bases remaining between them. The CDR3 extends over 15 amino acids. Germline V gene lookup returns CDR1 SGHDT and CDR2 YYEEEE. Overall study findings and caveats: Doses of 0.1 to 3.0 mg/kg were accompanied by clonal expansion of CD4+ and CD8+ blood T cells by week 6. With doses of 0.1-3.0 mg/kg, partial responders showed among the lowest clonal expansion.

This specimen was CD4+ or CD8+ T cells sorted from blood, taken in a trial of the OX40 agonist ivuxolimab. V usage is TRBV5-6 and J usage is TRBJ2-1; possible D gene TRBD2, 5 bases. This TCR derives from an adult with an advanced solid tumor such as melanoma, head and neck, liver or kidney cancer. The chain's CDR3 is CASSPSPSGYNEQFF. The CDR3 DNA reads TGTGCCAGCAGCCCCAGCCCAAGCGGCTACAATGAGCAGTTCTTC. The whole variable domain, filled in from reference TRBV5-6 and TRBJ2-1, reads DAGVTQSPTHLIKTRGQQVTLRCSPKSGHDTVSWYQQALGQGPQFIFQYYEEEERQRGNFPDRFSGHQFPNYSSELNVNALLLGDSALYLCASSPSPSGYNEQFFGPGTRLTVL.